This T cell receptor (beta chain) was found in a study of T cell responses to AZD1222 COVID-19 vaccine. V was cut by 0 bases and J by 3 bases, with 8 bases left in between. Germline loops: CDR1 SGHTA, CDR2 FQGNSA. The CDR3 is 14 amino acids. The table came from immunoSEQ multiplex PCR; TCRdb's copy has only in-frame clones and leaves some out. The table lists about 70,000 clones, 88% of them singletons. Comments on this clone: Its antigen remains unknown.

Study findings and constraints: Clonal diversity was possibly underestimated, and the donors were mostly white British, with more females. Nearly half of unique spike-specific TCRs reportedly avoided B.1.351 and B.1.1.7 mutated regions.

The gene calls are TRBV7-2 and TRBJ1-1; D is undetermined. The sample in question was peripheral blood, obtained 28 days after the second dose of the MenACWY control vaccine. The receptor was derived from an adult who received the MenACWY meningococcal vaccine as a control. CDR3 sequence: CASSLAWLDTEAFF. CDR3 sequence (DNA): TGTGCCAGCAGCTTAGCCTGGTTAGACACTGAAGCTTTCTTT.